These 12 T cell receptor beta chains share one sample of origin, sequenced in a study of vaccination and CD4 T cells after COVID-19. Treatment meaning: roughly 11-day PBMC culture with coronavirus spike peptide pools or control peptides (ViraFEST assay). The Oncomine TCR Beta short-read assay generated sequence data from the DNA of cultured CD4+ T cells. One entry per CDR3 protein results from TCRdb running MiXCR on the PCR reads. The sample lists approximately 20,000 distinct CDR3 sequences, around 80% occurring once. Their cognate antigens are unknown. Specimen: CD4+ T cells from blood, cultured in vitro, collected after SARS-CoV-2 vaccination. The receptors shown here come from a human donor who received a COVID-19 vaccine.

There are a few counts of this clonotype. This chain joins TRBV7-8 and TRBJ1-5; D is undetermined. The CDR3 consists of 14 residues. CDR1 and CDR2 (germline): SGHVS, FQNEAQ. V dropped 3 bases and J dropped 4 bases, with 10 bases sitting between them. CDR3 DNA sequence: TGTGCCAGCAGCTTTTTAGAGGGAAATCAGCCCCAGCATTTT. Its protein product is CASSFLEGNQPQHF. The whole variable domain, remainder taken from reference TRBV7-8 and TRBJ1-5, is GAGVSQSPRYKVAKRGQDVALRCDPISGHVSLFWYQQALGQGPEFLTYFQNEAQLDKSGLPSDRFFAERPEGSVSTLKIQRTQQEDSAVYLCASSFLEGNQPQHFGDGTRLSIL.

This chain uses TRBV7-6 with TRBJ2-1; D not certain. Trimming took off 5 bases at V and 8 bases at J, with 10 bases between the two ends. The germline V gene encodes CDR1 SGHVS and CDR2 FNYEAQ. This CDR3 is built from 12 residues. The CDR3, as DNA: TGTGCCAGCAGCCGGTACTATGATGAGCAGTTCTTC. Translating gives CASSRYYDEQFF.

The genes are TRBV19 and TRBJ1-1; D is possibly TRBD1 (6 bases). The germline V and J ends were trimmed by 3 bases and 1 base, with 15 bases remaining between them. The V gene's germline CDR1 is LNHDA and CDR2 SQIVND (reference sequence). The CDR3 consists of 16 residues. CDR3 residues: CASSIVGVGGNTEAFF. The CDR3 DNA reads TGTGCCAGTAGTATCGTTGGCGTAGGGGGGAACACTGAAGCTTTCTTT. Supplemented by reference TRBV19 and TRBJ1-1, the full variable domain reads DGGITQSPKYLFRKEGQNVTLSCEQNLNHDAMYWYRQDPGQGLRLIYYSQIVNDFQKGDIAEGYSVSREKKESFPLTVTSAQKNPTAFYLCASSIVGVGGNTEAFFGQGTRLTVV.

A single count supports this clonotype. This chain joins TRBV20-1 and TRBJ2-7, with TRBD1 matching over 8 bases. CDR1 and CDR2 (germline): DFQATT, SNEGSKA (reference sequence). V was pared by 3 bases and J by 5 bases, with 15 bases of the junction left unmatched. This CDR3 is 16 amino acids long. CDR3 nucleotides: TGCAGTGCTAGTCGCAGCGACAGGGGTATTTGGAACGAGCAGTACTTC. Translated: CSASRSDRGIWNEQYF.

CDR3 DNA: TGTGCCAGCAGTGAACTCAGACCTTATTCACCCCTCCACTTT. As protein: CASSELRPYSPLHF. The chain carries TRBV21-1 and TRBJ1-6. TRBV21-1 is a documented pseudogene. The CDR3 spans 14 residues.

The chain joins TRBV12-3 or TRBV12-4 to TRBJ2-4, with D perhaps matching TRBD1 (7 bases). Trimming shortened V by 7 bases and J by 9 bases, and 13 bases separated the two germline ends. The CDR3 sequence is 12 residues long. This CDR3 is CASNRQGGIQYF. The DNA for the CDR3 is TGTGCCAGCAACAGACAGGGAGGCATTCAGTACTTC.

The chain uses TRBV18 and TRBJ2-7; perhaps TRBD1 as D (6 bases). Per germline, CDR1 KGHSH and CDR2 LQKENI. CDR3 size: 14 residues. V lost 3 bases and J 4 bases, leaving 13 bases between the germline ends. The CDR3 DNA sequence: TGTGCCAGCTCACCCGACAGGACCAAGTACGAGCAGTACTTC. Translation: CASSPDRTKYEQYF. The variable domain in full, completed from reference TRBV18 and TRBJ2-7, reads NAGVMQNPRHLVRRRGQEARLRCSPMKGHSHVYWYRQLPEEGLKFMVYLQKENIIDESGMPKERFSAEFPKEGPSILRIQQVVRGDSAAYFCASSPDRTKYEQYFGPGTRLTVT.

The chain carries TRBV20-1 and TRBJ1-6; TRBD1 aligns across 10 bases. Losses at the gene ends were 3 bases for V and 1 base for J; bases not matched to a gene: 6. Germline lookup yields CDR1 DFQATT and CDR2 SNEGSKA (reference sequence). The CDR3 has 17 amino acids. CDR3 sequence (DNA): TGCAGTGCTAGTTCGGGACAGGGGCTTTCCTATAATTCACCCCTCCACTTT. Its protein product is CSASSGQGLSYNSPLHF.

The chain links TRBV7-6 to TRBJ2-1, with TRBD2 matching 10 bases. The ends lost 5 bases at V and 5 bases at J; junction bases unmatched: 6. The CDR3 consists of 15 residues. The germline V gene has CDR1 SGHVS and CDR2 FNYEAQ. In DNA form, the CDR3 reads TGTGCCAGCAGCGGCCAGGGGACTAGCGACAATGAGCAGTTCTTC. Amino acids: CASSGQGTSDNEQFF.

The chain joins TRBV4-1 to TRBJ2-1; D might be TRBD1 or TRBD2, each matching 5 bases. Trimming shortened V by 4 bases and J by 4 bases, and 17 bases separated the two germline ends. The CDR3 extends over 16 amino acids. Germline CDR1 MGHRA, CDR2 YSYEKL. The CDR3 protein is CASSPIGTLPYNEQFF. Here the CDR3 DNA reads TGCGCCAGCAGCCCGATCGGGACCCTACCATACAATGAGCAGTTCTTC.

This clonotype was detected only once. The J gene is TRBJ2-3, the V gene TRBV15; D may be TRBD1 or TRBD2 (6 bases each). Trimming stripped 10 bases from V and 0 bases from J, with 26 bases between. In germline, CDR1 is LNHNV, CDR2 YYDKDF (reference sequence). The CDR3 is 18 residues long. The CDR3 DNA follows: TGTGCCATCCGAAAGGGGGAGTTTAGCGGCTTAAGCACAGATACGCAGTATTTT. Amino acids: CAIRKGEFSGLSTDTQYF.

The rearrangement uses TRBV20-1 and TRBJ1-1, with 8 bases aligning to TRBD1. This CDR3 spans 13 amino acids. With 0 bases clipped from V and 3 bases from J, the junction kept 0 bases outside the gene matches. Germline values: CDR1 DFQATT, CDR2 SNEGSKA (reference sequence). The CDR3 nucleotides read TGCAGTGCTAGAGAGACAGGGGACACTGAAGCTTTCTTT. This codes for CSARETGDTEAFF.